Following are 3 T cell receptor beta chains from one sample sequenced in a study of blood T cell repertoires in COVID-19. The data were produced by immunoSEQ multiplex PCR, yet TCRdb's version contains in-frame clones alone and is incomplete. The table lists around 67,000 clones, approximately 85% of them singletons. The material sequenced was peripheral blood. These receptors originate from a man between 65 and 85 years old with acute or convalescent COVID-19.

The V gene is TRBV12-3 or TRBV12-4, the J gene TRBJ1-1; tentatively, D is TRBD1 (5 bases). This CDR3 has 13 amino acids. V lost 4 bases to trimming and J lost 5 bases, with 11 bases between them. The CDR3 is CASSWGLETEAFF. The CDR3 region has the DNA TGTGCCAGCAGTTGGGGCCTAGAGACTGAAGCTTTCTTT.

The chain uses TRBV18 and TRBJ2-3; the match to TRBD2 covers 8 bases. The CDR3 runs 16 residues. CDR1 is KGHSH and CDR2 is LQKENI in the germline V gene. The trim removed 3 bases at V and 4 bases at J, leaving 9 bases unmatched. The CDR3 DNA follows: TGTGCCAGCTCACCCCTTCGGGGGGGCACGGCAGATACGCAGTATTTT. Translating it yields CASSPLRGGTADTQYF.

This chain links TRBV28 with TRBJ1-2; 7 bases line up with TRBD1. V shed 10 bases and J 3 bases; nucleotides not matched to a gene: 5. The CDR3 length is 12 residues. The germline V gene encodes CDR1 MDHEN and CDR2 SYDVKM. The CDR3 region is CATTGQHYGYTF. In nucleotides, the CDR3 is TGTGCCACAACGGGACAGCACTATGGCTACACCTTC.